This T cell receptor beta chain was sequenced for a study of T cell responses to AZD1222 COVID-19 vaccine. The CDR3 totals 13 residues. The junction had 1 base not matched to a gene; V was cut back by 6 bases and J by 2 bases. Germline V gives CDR1 KGHSH, CDR2 LQKENI. Findings and limits, study-wide: The study identified only six AZD1222 recipients as seropositive at baseline.

Repertoires were generated with immunoSEQ multiplex PCR, while TCRdb's copy carries only in-frame clones and drops some. The table shows 30,000 to 40,000 clones, with around 87% occurring only once. Worth noting for this clone: The target antigen is unknown.

This chain uses TRBV18 with TRBJ2-3, with TRBD1 matching 8 bases. The sequencing used peripheral blood, collected 28 days after the second AZD1222 dose. The TCR was taken from an adult who received the AZD1222 COVID-19 vaccine. The CDR3 DNA is TGTGCCAGCTCGGGACAGGACACAGATACGCAGTATTTT. This gives the protein CASSGQDTDTQYF.